This T cell receptor beta chain came from a study of shared clonotypes between healthy human individuals. The ends lost 5 bases at V and 14 bases at J; junction bases unmatched: 12. CDR1 and CDR2 from the germline V gene are SEHNR and FQNEAQ (reference sequence). This CDR3 comprises 13 residues. Clones were sequenced by immunoSEQ multiplex PCR, and TCRdb holds only the in-frame ones, with some missing. Here the sample spans approximately 2.1 million clones, roughly 93% being singletons. Input material: naive CD4+ T cells from PBMCs. Specified subset: CD45RA+ positively selected. This sequence originates from a man aged 18 to 29 in good health. Some clones in this sample may be carry-over from other donors' samples. The V gene is TRBV7-9, the J gene TRBJ2-1; 7 nucleotides line up with TRBD1. CDR3 nucleotides: TGTGCCAGCAGCGACAGGGATCCAGCCCCAGAGTTCTTC. It codes for CASSDRDPAPEFF.